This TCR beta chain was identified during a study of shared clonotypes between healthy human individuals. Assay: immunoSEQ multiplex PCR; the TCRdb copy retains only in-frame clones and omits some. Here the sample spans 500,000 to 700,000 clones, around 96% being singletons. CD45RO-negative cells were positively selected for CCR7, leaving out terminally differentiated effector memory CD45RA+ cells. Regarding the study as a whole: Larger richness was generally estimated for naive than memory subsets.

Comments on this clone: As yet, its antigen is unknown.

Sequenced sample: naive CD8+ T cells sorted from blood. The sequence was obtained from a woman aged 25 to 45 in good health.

The CDR3 DNA reads as TGTGCCAGCAGCCTAGGGGACATCTCCTACGAGCAGTACTTC. As protein: CASSLGDISYEQYF. The chain uses TRBV5-4 and TRBJ2-5; a possible D gene is TRBD1 (6 bases). The tail of the sequence fits TRBJ2-7 better, so the J call may be wrong. The CDR3 extends over 14 amino acids. CDR1 is SGHNT and CDR2 is YYREEE in the germline V gene (reference sequence).